These T cell receptor beta chains were read from a single sample in a study of tumor-infiltrating lymphocytes in primary liver carcinoma. Each CDR3 protein gets one entry after TCRdb re-called the multiplex PCR reads with MiXCR. The sample shows 22,000 or so distinct CDR3 sequences, 80% of them seen only once. Sequenced: liver tumor tissue from sampling region 2. All receptors come from a woman aged 25 to 39 with primary liver carcinoma and hepatitis B virus infection. The CDR3 runs from the conserved cysteine through the conserved F or W. The order of the fields is clone size, V gene, D gene, J gene, CDR3 DNA, CDR3 protein. D genes are given only for firm matches. Clone sizes are given selectively: once, few, many, or a class where the clone is expanded.

NA	TRBV5-6	NA	TRBJ2-7	TGTGTCGGCGGCTTGAGGGGTAACGAGCAGTACTTC	CVGGLRGNEQYF
NA	TRBV9	NA	TRBJ2-5	TGTACCAGTGAGGGCCCCCTAGGAGAGACCCAGTACTTC	CTSEGPLGETQYF
NA	TRBV6-5	TRBD1	TRBJ2-2	TGTGCCAGCAGTCAGCGGACAGGGTTCGCCGAGGGGCTGTTTTTT	CASSQRTGFAEGLFF
many	TRBV12-3/TRBV12-4	NA	TRBJ2-5	TGTGCCAGCAGTAGACGTTTGGGAATACAAGAGACCCAGTACTTC	CASSRRLGIQETQYF
NA	TRBV20-1	NA	TRBJ1-2	TGCAGTGCTAGAGATGACAGTCAAACTATTGGTTACGCCTTC	CSARDDSQTIGYAF
NA	TRBV11-3	TRBD2	TRBJ2-1	TGTGCCAGCAGCCGACTAGCGGGGGGGATGTGTGAGCAGTTCTTC	CASSRLAGGMCEQFF
NA	TRBV6-2/TRBV6-3	NA	TRBJ1-5	TGTGACAGCATTTACCGGGACAATCAGCCCCAGCACTTT	CDSIYRDNQPQHF
NA	TRBV6-2/TRBV6-3	NA	TRBJ1-5	TGTGCCAGCAATTGCCTGGACAATCAGCCCCAGCATTTT	CASNCLDNQPQHF
NA	TRBV11-2	NA	TRBJ2-3	TGTGCTAGCAGCTTAGAGTGGAGGGGTTGGGCAGATATGCAGTATTTT	CASSLEWRGWADMQYF
NA	TRBV6-2/TRBV6-3	NA	TRBJ2-3	TGTGCCAGCAGTTACTCGATCCCGCGGGACACTATTCTGTTT	CASSYSIPRDTILF
NA	TRBV11-2	NA	TRBJ1-2	TGTGCTGGCAGTCCAGGAGGCGGAGATTGGAGCTATGGCTACACCTTC	CAGSPGGGDWSYGYTF
once	TRBV6-1	NA	TRBJ2-2	TGTGCCAGCAGGGAAACCCTTCCCGGGTGCGCCACGAACACCGGGGAGCTGTTTTTT	CASRETLPGCATNTGELFF
NA	TRBV4-3	NA	TRBJ2-7	TGCGTCAGCAGTCAAGATATACACGGTCTCCCCTACGAGCAGTACTTC	CVSSQDIHGLPYEQYF
NA	TRBV11-2	TRBD2	TRBJ2-2	TGTGCCAGCAGCTCATCCCGAGCGGGAGCTCCGAACACCGGGGAGCTGTTTTTT	CASSSSRAGAPNTGELFF
NA	TRBV6-1	NA	TRBJ1-2	TGTGTCACCAGTGAACGGTTACTGGTCCTTAGATCTAACTATGACTACACCTTC	CVTSERLLVLRSNYDYTF
NA	TRBV29-1	NA	TRBJ2-4	TGCAGCTTTGGGTACAGGGCAGCCAAAAACATTCAGTACTTC	CSFGYRAAKNIQYF
NA	TRBV29-1	NA	TRBJ1-1	TGCAGCGTCGAGACGGGGAGCATTCAAGCTTTCTTT	CSVETGSIQAFF
NA	TRBV29-1	NA	TRBJ2-5	TGCAGTGTTGAAACCAGAAGGGGAGTGAGCGAGACCCAGTACTTC	CSVETRRGVSETQYF
NA	TRBV11-3	NA	TRBJ2-3	TGTGCCGGTCGCTATACAGATACGCAGTATTTT	CAGRYTDTQYF
large	TRBV6-5	NA	TRBJ2-6	TGTGCCAGCAGTTACTCCCCGGGAGCTGGGGCCAACGTCCTGACTTTC	CASSYSPGAGANVLTF
NA	TRBV10-1	TRBD2	TRBJ2-1	TGTGCCAGCAGTCCTCGACTAGCGTGTATGAATGGGCAGTTCTTC	CASSPRLACMNGQFF
NA	TRBV11-3	NA	TRBJ2-1	TGTGCCAGCAGCTTCCGGGCCCTCTCCTACAATGAGCAGTTCTTC	CASSFRALSYNEQFF
NA	TRBV29-1	NA	TRBJ2-1	TGCAGCGTTGAAGGGGAACAATTAGCGTCCCTCTCGTGGGATGAGCAGTCCTTC	CSVEGEQLASLSWDEQSF
NA	TRBV11-2	NA	TRBJ1-2	TGCGCCAGCAGTCCACGAGGCGCGGATTGGAGCTATGGCTACATCTTC	CASSPRGADWSYGYIF
NA	TRBV11-2	NA	TRBJ1-2	TGCGCCAGAAGCTTAAGGGAGGTTAACTATGGCTACACCTTC	CARSLREVNYGYTF
NA	TRBV4-3	TRBD2	TRBJ2-7	TGCGTCAGGAGCCAAGCTGCGACGGGGGGTCACATTAGCTACGAGCAGTACTTC	CVRSQAATGGHISYEQYF
NA	TRBV6-5	NA	TRBJ2-1	TGTGACAGCAGTAGGGACTGGAGTTCCTACAATGAGCAGCTCTTC	CDSSRDWSSYNEQLF
NA	TRBV4-1	NA	TRBJ2-3	TGCGCCAGCAGCCAACTAGGCATGGTAGTTGAAGACTCGGGTACACAGTATTTT	CASSQLGMVVEDSGTQYF
many	TRBV28	TRBD2	TRBJ2-3	TGTGCCAGCAGTAAAGCGGGACCACAGGATACGCAGTATTTT	CASSKAGPQDTQYF
many	TRBV6-5	NA	TRBJ2-5	TGTGCCAGCAGTTACTCTTATGGGGAGACCCAGTACTTC	CASSYSYGETQYF
NA	TRBV4-1	TRBD1	TRBJ2-7	TGCACCAGCGGCCCACGAGGCGGACAGGGGGCCTACGAGCAGTACTTC	CTSGPRGGQGAYEQYF
NA	TRBV11-2	TRBD2	TRBJ2-3	TGTACCAGCAGCTTCACATTTGGGACTAGCGGGAGTTTAGATACGCAATATTTT	CTSSFTFGTSGSLDTQYF
NA	TRBV11-2	NA	TRBJ2-3	TGCGCCAGCAGCTTAGCTTATAGGACTGATACGCAGTATTTT	CASSLAYRTDTQYF
NA	TRBV4-2	TRBD1	TRBJ2-7	TGTGCTAGCAGCCAGGAACACCTAGAACAGGGGGGACCACGCGAGCAGTACTTC	CASSQEHLEQGGPREQYF
NA	TRBV2	NA	TRBJ2-2	TGTGCCAGCAGGAGGGGAGTATCGGGAAATACCGGGGAGCTGTTTTTT	CASRRGVSGNTGELFF
NA	TRBV12-3/TRBV12-4	NA	TRBJ2-5	TGTGCCACCAGCACCTACCCCGGGATCGAAGAGACCGAGTACTTC	CATSTYPGIEETEYF
NA	TRBV4-3	TRBD2	TRBJ2-7	TGCGCCAGCAGCAAAGCTGTGACGGGGGGTCATATTAGCAACGAGCACTACTTC	CASSKAVTGGHISNEHYF
NA	TRBV11-2	NA	TRBJ1-4	TGTGCCAGCGGCCCCGGGGAGGGAAAACTGTTTTTT	CASGPGEGKLFF
NA	TRBV24-1	TRBD2	TRBJ2-1	TGTGCCACCAGTGACTGTAGCGGGAAATGGGAGCAGTTCTTC	CATSDCSGKWEQFF